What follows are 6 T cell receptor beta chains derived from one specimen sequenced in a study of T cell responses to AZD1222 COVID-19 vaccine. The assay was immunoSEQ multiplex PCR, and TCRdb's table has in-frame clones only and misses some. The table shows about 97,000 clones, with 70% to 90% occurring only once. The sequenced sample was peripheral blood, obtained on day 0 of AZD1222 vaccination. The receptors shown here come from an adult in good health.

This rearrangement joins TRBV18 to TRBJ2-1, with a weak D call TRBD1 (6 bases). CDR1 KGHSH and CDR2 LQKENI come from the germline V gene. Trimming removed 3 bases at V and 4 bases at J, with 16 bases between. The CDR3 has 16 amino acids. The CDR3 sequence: CASSPQGLDGYNEQFF. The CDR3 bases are TGTGCCAGCTCACCCCAGGGGTTAGATGGGTACAATGAGCAGTTCTTC.

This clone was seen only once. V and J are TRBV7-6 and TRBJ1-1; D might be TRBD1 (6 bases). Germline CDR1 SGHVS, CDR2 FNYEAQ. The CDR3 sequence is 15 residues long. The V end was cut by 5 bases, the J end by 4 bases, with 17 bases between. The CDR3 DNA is TGTGCCAGCAGCCAGGACAGACCTGGGGTCACTGAAGCTTTCTTT. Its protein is CASSQDRPGVTEAFF.

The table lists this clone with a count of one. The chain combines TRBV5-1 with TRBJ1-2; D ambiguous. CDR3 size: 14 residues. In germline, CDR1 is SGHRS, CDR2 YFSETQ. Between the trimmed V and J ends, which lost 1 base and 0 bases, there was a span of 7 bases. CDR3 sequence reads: CASSLYTTNYGYTF. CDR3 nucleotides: TGCGCCAGCAGCTTGTACACCACTAACTATGGCTACACCTTC.

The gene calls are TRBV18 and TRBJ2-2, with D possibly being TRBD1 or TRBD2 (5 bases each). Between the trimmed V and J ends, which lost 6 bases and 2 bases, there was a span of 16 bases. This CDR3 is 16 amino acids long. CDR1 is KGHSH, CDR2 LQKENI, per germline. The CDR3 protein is CASSENQGPNTGELFF. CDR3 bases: TGTGCCAGCTCCGAAAATCAGGGACCTAACACCGGGGAGCTGTTTTTT.

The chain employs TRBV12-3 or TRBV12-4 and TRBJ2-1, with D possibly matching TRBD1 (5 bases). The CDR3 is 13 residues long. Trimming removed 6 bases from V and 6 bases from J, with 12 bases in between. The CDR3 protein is CASSPIGANEQFF. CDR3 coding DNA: TGTGCCAGCAGCCCTATAGGGGCCAATGAGCAGTTCTTC.

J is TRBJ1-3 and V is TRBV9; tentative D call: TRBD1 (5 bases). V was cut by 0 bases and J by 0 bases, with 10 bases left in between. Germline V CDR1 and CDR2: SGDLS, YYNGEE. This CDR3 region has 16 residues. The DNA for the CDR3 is TGTGCCAGCAGCGTAGTTGGGGGACTCTCTGGAAACACCATATATTTT. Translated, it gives CASSVVGGLSGNTIYF. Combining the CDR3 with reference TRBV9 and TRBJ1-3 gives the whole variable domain DSGVTQTPKHLITATGQRVTLRCSPRSGDLSVYWYQQSLDQGLQFLIQYYNGEERAKGNILERFSAQQFPDLHSELNLSSLELGDSALYFCASSVVGGLSGNTIYFGEGSWLTVV.